One sample yielded the 19 T cell receptor beta chains listed below, sequenced in a study of blood T cell repertoires in COVID-19 (dated by TCRdb to 2019 to 2021). Library construction relied on the immunoSEQ multiplex PCR assay. The immuneACCESS repertoire file appears here via TCRdb, limited to in-frame rearrangements. These files lack a portion of the clones; in checked studies, under half of the deficit traces to unresolved V genes, and the cause of the others is not known. Recorded for this sample are around 320,000 clones; 85% to 90% of them occurred a single time. Of the sample, approximately 4.3% is held by the ten largest clones. The sequencing input was PBMCs or T cells enriched from blood (not recorded which). The receptors were gathered from a young woman with acute COVID-19.

V and J are TRBV7-2 and TRBJ2-3; D may be TRBD1 (5 bases). Trimming pared 4 bases from V and 6 bases from J, leaving 20 bases between. The CDR3 runs 16 residues. Germline V CDR1 and CDR2: SGHTA, FQGNSA. CDR3 in amino acids: CASSSQPPDIPDTQYF. The CDR3 DNA sequence: TGTGCCAGCAGCTCACAACCTCCGGACATTCCTGATACGCAGTATTTT.

The chain couples TRBV9 to TRBJ2-7; 7 bases map to TRBD1. Germline CDR1 is SGDLS and CDR2 is YYNGEE. Trimming at V came to 0 bases and at J to 2 bases, leaving 5 bases not matched to a gene. The length of the CDR3 is 15 residues. Written as DNA, the CDR3 is TGTGCCAGCAGCGTAGCGACAGGGAGAACCTACGAGCAGTACTTC. It is translated as CASSVATGRTYEQYF.

This sequence joins TRBV20-1 and TRBJ2-4; D is unresolved. This CDR3 is 11 amino acids long. V was pared by 3 bases and J by 6 bases, with 6 bases between. Germline CDR1 and CDR2: DFQATT and SNEGSKA (reference sequence). CDR3: CSASPRNIQYF. In nucleotides, the CDR3 is TGCAGTGCTAGTCCCAGAAACATTCAGTACTTC.

This chain joins TRBV12-3 or TRBV12-4 and TRBJ1-1, with D maybe TRBD1 (6 bases). Deletions cut 1 base from V and 8 bases from J, with 8 bases between. There are 12 residues in the CDR3. CDR3 loop: CASSLDTGEAFF. The CDR3 coding sequence is TGTGCCAGCAGTTTAGACACAGGGGAAGCTTTCTTT.

The chain recombines TRBV9 with TRBJ2-1; D is unresolved. Germline V gene data show CDR1 as SGDLS and CDR2 as YYNGEE. V lost 0 bases and J lost 2, with 9 bases in between. The CDR3 is 15 residues long. Here the CDR3 reads CASSVAVVPYNEQFF. In DNA, the CDR3 is TGTGCCAGCAGCGTAGCCGTAGTCCCCTACAATGAGCAGTTCTTC.

The J gene is TRBJ2-7, the V gene TRBV28; 9 bases are a match to TRBD1. This CDR3 is 14 amino acids long. Germline V gene lookup returns CDR1 MDHEN and CDR2 SYDVKM. Unmatched junction bases numbered 8, after V lost 5 bases and J lost 6 bases. The chain's CDR3 is CASSLGTGSGEQYF. For the CDR3, the DNA is TGTGCCAGCAGTCTAGGGACAGGGAGTGGCGAGCAGTACTTC. Full variable domain (missing parts from reference TRBV28 and TRBJ2-7): DVKVTQSSRYLVKRTGEKVFLECVQDMDHENMFWYRQDPGLGLRLIYFSYDVKMKEKGDIPEGYSVSREKKERFSLILESASTNQTSMYLCASSLGTGSGEQYFGPGTRLTVT.

This chain connects TRBV7-2 to TRBJ2-3, with D unresolved. Germline CDR1 is SGHTA and CDR2 is FQGNSA. The CDR3 totals 12 residues. V gave up 4 bases and J gave up 2 bases, with 4 bases separating them. The CDR3 here is CASSYYTDTQYF. CDR3 sequence (DNA): TGTGCCAGCAGCTATTACACAGATACGCAGTATTTT.

In its sample, this clone was seen once. CDR3 nucleotide sequence: TGTGCCAGCAGTTACGGGACAGGGGGTTCACCCCTCCACTTT. Translating gives CASSYGTGGSPLHF. The chain couples TRBV6-5 to TRBJ1-6; 11 positions agree with TRBD1. J was trimmed by 9 bases and V by 2 bases; bases with no gene match: 0. Germline values: CDR1 MNHEY, CDR2 SVGAGI. This CDR3 has 14 residues.

On this clone: Other DNA variants within this sample encode the same CDR3. The chain carries TRBV9 and TRBJ1-1, with D possibly TRBD1 on 6 matching bases. Trimming pared 2 bases from V and 0 bases from J, leaving 11 bases between. The CDR3 sequence is 15 residues long. Per the germline V gene, CDR1 is SGDLS and CDR2 is YYNGEE. Here the CDR3 reads CASSVGDTLNTEAFF. The CDR3 DNA sequence: TGTGCCAGCAGCGTGGGGGACACTTTGAACACTGAAGCTTTCTTT.

DNA of the CDR3: TGCGCCAGCAGTGAAAAGGATGGGACAGGGGGCCTGGGGGCCAACGTCCTGACTTTC. Amino acids: CASSEKDGTGGLGANVLTF. The gene calls are TRBV10-1 and TRBJ2-6; 12 positions agree with TRBD1. The J segment lost 4 bases and the V segment lost 3 bases, leaving 10 bases of the junction unmatched. The CDR3 runs 19 residues. CDR1 is WNHNN and CDR2 is SYGVQD in the germline V gene (reference sequence).

CDR3 nucleotide sequence: TGTGCCAGCAGCTTAGGTAGGAGTGGAGAGGGCACAGATACGCAGTATTTT. Amino acids: CASSLGRSGEGTDTQYF. The gene calls are TRBV11-3 and TRBJ2-3; D remains ambiguous. Germline loops: CDR1 SGHNT, CDR2 YENEEA. This CDR3 spans 17 amino acids. Trimming cost V 1 base and J 1 base, with 15 bases left between them.

V is TRBV6-6 and J is TRBJ1-6; D might be TRBD1 (5 bases). The germline V and J ends were trimmed by 6 bases and 7 bases, with 16 bases remaining between them. The CDR3 sequence is 15 residues long. Germline-derived CDR1 and CDR2 are MNHNY and SVGAGI (reference sequence). CDR3 sequence reads: CASSLNVGRNSPLHF. DNA of the CDR3: TGTGCCAGCAGCCTCAATGTGGGGCGGAATTCACCCCTCCACTTT.

The chain is built from TRBV28 and TRBJ2-3; 9 positions match TRBD2. Per the germline V gene, CDR1 is MDHEN and CDR2 is SYDVKM. V shed 3 bases and J 5 bases; nucleotides not matched to a gene: 9. The CDR3 sequence is 16 residues long. The chain's CDR3 is CASSFTPQREVDTQYF. CDR3 nucleotide sequence: TGTGCCAGCAGTTTTACCCCGCAGCGGGAGGTAGATACGCAGTATTTT.

The rearrangement uses TRBV2 and TRBJ1-2; perhaps TRBD1 as D (6 bases). The V and J ends lost 6 bases and 6 bases respectively, with 23 bases between them. Germline CDR1 and CDR2: SNHLY and FYNNEI. This CDR3 comprises 16 residues. The DNA for the CDR3 is TGTGCCAGCAGCCGAGGAAGGGCGGGGGGCGGGGATGGCTACACCTTC. Amino acids: CASSRGRAGGGDGYTF.

This chain connects TRBV5-1 to TRBJ2-5; possible D gene TRBD1, 6 bases. This CDR3 contains 16 residues. CDR1 is SGHRS and CDR2 is YFSETQ in the germline V gene. V was cut by 4 bases and J by 5 bases, with 21 bases left in between. The chain's CDR3 is CASSVRQEWGPETQYF. CDR3 in DNA: TGCGCCAGCAGCGTGCGACAGGAATGGGGACCGGAGACCCAGTACTTC. The full variable domain, with the rest looked up from reference TRBV5-1 and TRBJ2-5, is KAGVTQTPRYLIKTRGQQVTLSCSPISGHRSVSWYQQTPGQGLQFLFEYFSETQRNKGNFPGRFSGRQFSNSRSEMNVSTLELGDSALYLCASSVRQEWGPETQYFGPGTRLLVL.

This clone has just one count. This rearrangement joins TRBV3-1 (or the pseudogene TRBV3-2) to TRBJ2-7, with D possibly matching TRBD1 (6 bases). Germline loops: CDR1 LGHDT, CDR2 YNNKEL (reference sequence). There are 12 residues in the CDR3. The V end was cut by 6 bases, the J end by 3 bases, with 9 bases between. CDR3 sequence (DNA): TGTGCCAGCAGGAAGGACAGCTACGAGCAGTACTTC. Its translation is CASRKDSYEQYF.

The chain recombines TRBV5-8 with TRBJ1-5, with D possibly being TRBD1 (6 bases). CDR1 is SGHTS and CDR2 is YDEGEE in the germline V gene. V dropped 5 bases and J dropped 6 bases, with 15 bases sitting between them. This CDR3 spans 14 amino acids. CDR3 coding DNA: TGTGCCAGCAGTCCTGGACAGCTGAGTCAGCCCCAGCATTTT. Amino acids: CASSPGQLSQPQHF.

V gene TRBV28 combines with J gene TRBJ2-2; the match to TRBD2 covers 11 bases. The V gene's germline CDR1 is MDHEN and CDR2 SYDVKM. Trimming removed 7 bases from V and 0 bases from J; junction bases left unmatched: 1. This CDR3 has 15 amino acids. The CDR3, as DNA: TGTGCCAGCAAGACTAGCGGGGCGAACACCGGGGAGCTGTTTTTT. Translation: CASKTSGANTGELFF.

The rearrangement joins TRBV28 to TRBJ1-2; TRBD1 agrees at 8 bases. The CDR3 spans 13 residues. Losses at the gene ends were 6 bases for V and 3 bases for J; bases not matched to a gene: 3. Germline V gene data show CDR1 as MDHEN and CDR2 as SYDVKM. The CDR3 DNA is TGTGCCAGCAGGATGGGACAGGACTATGGCTACACCTTC. Encoded protein: CASRMGQDYGYTF.